One T cell receptor (beta chain) is described in this entry. Antigen unknown. Measured with immunoSEQ multiplex PCR; TCRdb has only the in-frame clones, and not every one. The data contain 150,000 to 200,000 clones, 70% to 90% of them seen just once; the ten biggest clones take up 9.5% to 13%. The record originates from a study of T cell responses to AZD1222 COVID-19 vaccine. Study-level findings and limits: The breadth and depth of Spike-specific TCRs increased once two AZD1222 doses had been given. Donors were mostly white British, more females; clonal diversity possibly underestimated.

The CDR3 consists of 16 residues. Trimming pared 2 bases from V and 7 bases from J, leaving 19 bases between. The germline gives CDR1 LGHNA, CDR2 YNFKEQ. The sequencing used peripheral blood, collected 28 days after the second AZD1222 dose. The receptor was isolated from an adult who received the AZD1222 COVID-19 vaccine. The genes are TRBV4-2 and TRBJ2-3, with D perhaps matching TRBD2 (7 bases). The CDR3 bases are TGTGCCAGCAGCCAATATCGCGGGGGCGCGGAAAATACGCAGTATTTT. It is translated as CASSQYRGGAENTQYF.